The present T cell receptor (beta chain) was sequenced within a study of cytomegalovirus exposure and HLA in healthy donors. Whole-study findings and limits: V segments that were indistinguishable, TRBV6-2 and TRBV6-3 among them, were omitted from analysis.

The V gene's germline CDR1 is SEHNR and CDR2 FQNEAQ (reference sequence). V dropped 6 bases and J dropped 0; count of bases not matched to a gene: 3. The CDR3 consists of 14 residues. With 60 Vbeta and 13 Jbeta primers, the PCR was carried out. Only in-frame clones appear in the TCRdb table, and some are missing; sequencing was by immunoSEQ multiplex PCR. The sample consists of 60,000 or so clones, more than 70% of them appearing once. This clone was detected a few times. Its antigen is not known. The receptor's source is a man younger than 45 in good health and CMV-seropositive. This chain joins TRBV7-9 and TRBJ1-2, with 8 bases lining up with TRBD1. The specimen was PBMCs. CDR3 sequence reads: CASSMGQANYGYTF. The CDR3 DNA reads TGTGCCAGCAGTATGGGACAGGCTAACTATGGCTACACCTTC.